Included here is one TCR beta chain sequence, with context. The antigen is undetermined. This CDR3 comprises 15 residues. V lost 7 bases, J lost 7 bases, and 9 bases stayed unmatched. Looked up from germline, CDR1 is MNHEY and CDR2 is SMNVEV (reference sequence). The study ran its PCR with 60 Vbeta and 13 Jbeta primers. Method: immunoSEQ multiplex PCR; TCRdb's copy keeps in-frame clones and lacks some. Its table records approximately 92,000 clones. This sample is part of a study of cytomegalovirus exposure and HLA in healthy donors. Findings and limits, study-wide: Earlier results showed most TCR beta V segments being productive about 87% or about 30% of the time.

This rearrangement joins TRBV27 to TRBJ2-1; 11 bases agree with TRBD2. The TCR originated in a woman between 25 and 40 years old in good health and CMV-seronegative. Material: PBMCs. This CDR3 reads CASTPGASGRNEQFF. CDR3 sequence (DNA): TGTGCCAGCACCCCAGGGGCTAGCGGGAGGAATGAGCAGTTCTTC.